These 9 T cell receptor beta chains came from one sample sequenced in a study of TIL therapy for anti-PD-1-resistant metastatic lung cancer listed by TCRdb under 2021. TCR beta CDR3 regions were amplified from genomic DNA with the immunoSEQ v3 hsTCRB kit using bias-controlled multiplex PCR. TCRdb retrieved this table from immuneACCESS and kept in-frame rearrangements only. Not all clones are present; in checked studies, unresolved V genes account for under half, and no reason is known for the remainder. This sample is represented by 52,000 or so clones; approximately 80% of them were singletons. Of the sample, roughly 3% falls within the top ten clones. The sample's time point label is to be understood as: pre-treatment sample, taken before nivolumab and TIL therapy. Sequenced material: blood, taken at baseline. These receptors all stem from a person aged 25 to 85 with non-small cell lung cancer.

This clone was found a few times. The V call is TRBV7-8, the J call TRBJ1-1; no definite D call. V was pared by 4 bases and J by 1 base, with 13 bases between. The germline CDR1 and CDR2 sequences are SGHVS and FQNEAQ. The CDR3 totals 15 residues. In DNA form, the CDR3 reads TGTGCCAGCAGCTCATCATGGACGGGGAACACTGAAGCTTTCTTT. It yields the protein CASSSSWTGNTEAFF.

The CDR3 DNA follows: TGTGCCAGCAGTTACAGGGGGGGAGGCGTACTAGAAGAGACCCAGTACTTC. Residues: CASSYRGGGVLEETQYF. This rearrangement joins TRBV6-2 or TRBV6-3 to TRBJ2-5; a weak D match, TRBD2 (7 bases). V was cut by 2 bases and J by 3 bases, with 19 bases left in between. CDR3 length: 17 amino acids. CDR1 and CDR2 from the germline V gene are MNHEY and SVGEGT.

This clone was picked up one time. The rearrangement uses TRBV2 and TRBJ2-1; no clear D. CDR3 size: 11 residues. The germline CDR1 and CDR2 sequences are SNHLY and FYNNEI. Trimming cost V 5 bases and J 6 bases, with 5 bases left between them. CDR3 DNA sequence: TGTGCCAGCAGTACGAGCAATGAGCAGTTCTTC. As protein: CASSTSNEQFF.

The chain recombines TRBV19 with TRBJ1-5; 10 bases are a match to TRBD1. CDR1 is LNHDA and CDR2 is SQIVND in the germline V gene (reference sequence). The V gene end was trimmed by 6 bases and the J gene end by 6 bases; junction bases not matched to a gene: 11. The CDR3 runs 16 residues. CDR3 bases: TGTGCCAGTAGCAGCCCTTGGACAGGGGGTACTCAGCCCCAGCATTTT. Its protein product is CASSSPWTGGTQPQHF.

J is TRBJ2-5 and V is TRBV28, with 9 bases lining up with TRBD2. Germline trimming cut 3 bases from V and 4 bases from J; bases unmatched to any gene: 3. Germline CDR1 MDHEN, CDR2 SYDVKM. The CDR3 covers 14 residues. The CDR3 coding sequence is TGTGCCAGCAGTTTGGTTAGCGGGAGAGAGACCCAGTACTTC. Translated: CASSLVSGRETQYF.

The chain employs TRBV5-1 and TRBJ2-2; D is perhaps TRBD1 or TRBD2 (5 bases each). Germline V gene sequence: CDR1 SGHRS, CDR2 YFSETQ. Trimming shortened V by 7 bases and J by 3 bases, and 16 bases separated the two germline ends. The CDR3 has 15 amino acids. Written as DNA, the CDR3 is TGCGCCAGCTCTCACGACGGGGACCACACCGGGGAGCTGTTTTTT. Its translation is CASSHDGDHTGELFF.

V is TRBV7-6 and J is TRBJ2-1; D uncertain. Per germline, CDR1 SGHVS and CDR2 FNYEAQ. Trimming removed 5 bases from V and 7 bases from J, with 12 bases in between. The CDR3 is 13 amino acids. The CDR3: CASSADPDNEQFF. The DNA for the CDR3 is TGTGCCAGCAGCGCGGACCCCGATAATGAGCAGTTCTTC. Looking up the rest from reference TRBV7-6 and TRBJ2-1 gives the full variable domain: GAGVSQSPRYKVTKRGQDVALRCDPISGHVSLYWYRQALGQGPEFLTYFNYEAQQDKSGLPNDRFSAERPEGSISTLTIQRTEQRDSAMYRCASSADPDNEQFFGPGTRLTVL.

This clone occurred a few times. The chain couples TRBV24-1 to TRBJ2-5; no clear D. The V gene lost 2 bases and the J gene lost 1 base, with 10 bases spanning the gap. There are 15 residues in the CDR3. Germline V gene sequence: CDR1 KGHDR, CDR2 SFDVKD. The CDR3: CATSDSTVPQETQYF. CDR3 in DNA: TGTGCCACCAGTGATTCCACCGTACCCCAAGAGACCCAGTACTTC.

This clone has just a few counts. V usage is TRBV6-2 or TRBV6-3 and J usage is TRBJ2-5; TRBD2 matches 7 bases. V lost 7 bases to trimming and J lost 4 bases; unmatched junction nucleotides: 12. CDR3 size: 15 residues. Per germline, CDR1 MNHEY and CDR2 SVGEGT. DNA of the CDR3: TGTGCCAGCACCCCAAGAGCGGGGAAGGGAGAGACCCAGTACTTC. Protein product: CASTPRAGKGETQYF.